These 10 T cell receptor beta chains share one sample of origin, sequenced in a study of early T cells in non-severe SARS-CoV-2 infection. TCRdb processed the 5' RACE reads anew with MiXCR; each CDR3 protein has one entry. In the table there are 75,000 or so distinct CDR3 sequences, approximately 10% of which are singletons. Sequenced here: whole blood, sampled at baseline. The source is an adult who was a healthcare worker with PCR-confirmed SARS-CoV-2 infection or an uninfected control (not recorded which).

The chain is built from TRBV28 and TRBJ2-1, with D tentatively TRBD2 (5 bases). Germline CDR1 and CDR2: MDHEN and SYDVKM. V was pared by 5 bases and J by 9 bases, with 11 bases between. The CDR3 runs to 12 residues. CDR3 loop: CASSRGLVEQFF. The CDR3 region has the DNA TGTGCCAGCAGTCGGGGATTAGTTGAGCAGTTCTTC.

This clonotype has more than one count but fewer than ten. The chain joins TRBV4-1 to TRBJ2-7; TRBD1 aligns across 10 bases. This CDR3 comprises 15 residues. Germline V CDR1 and CDR2: MGHRA, YSYEKL. Unmatched junction bases numbered 9, after V lost 5 bases and J lost 5 bases. CDR3 loop: CASSFRRGTGDEQYF. As DNA, the CDR3 is TGCGCCAGCAGCTTTCGTAGAGGGACAGGGGACGAGCAGTACTTC.

The V call is TRBV21-1, the J call TRBJ2-7; the table names TRBD1, a call not compared with the DNA. TRBV21-1 is flagged as a pseudogene. This CDR3 is built from 12 residues. In nucleotides, the CDR3 is TGTGCCAGCAGCAAATTGGTCACAGGGCAGTACTTC. This translates into CASSKLVTGQYF.

Only a few counts were recorded for this clonotype. CDR3 sequence reads: CSVSKGGDQPQHF. The CDR3 DNA sequence: TGCAGCGTTTCAAAAGGGGGAGATCAGCCCCAGCATTTT. The chain employs TRBV29-1 and TRBJ1-5; D may be TRBD1 (6 bases). The V end lost 5 bases, the J end lost 5 bases, and 13 bases lay between the germline ends. Germline V CDR1 and CDR2: SQVTM, ANQGSEA. CDR3 size: 13 residues. The whole variable domain, filled in from reference TRBV29-1 and TRBJ1-5, reads SAVISQKPSRDICQRGTSLTIQCQVDSQVTMMFWYRQQPGQSLTLIATANQGSEATYESGFVIDKFPISRPNLTFSTLTVSNMSPEDSSIYLCSVSKGGDQPQHFGDGTRLSIL.

DNA of the CDR3: TGTGCCAGCAGCCTAAACGGAGGAGGAGATACGCAGTATTTT. Residues: CASSLNGGGDTQYF. This sequence joins TRBV7-2 and TRBJ2-3, with D perhaps TRBD2 (5 bases). The CDR3 is made up of 14 amino acids. Germline values: CDR1 SGHTA, CDR2 FQGNSA. Trimming cost V 5 bases and J 5 bases, with 14 bases left between them.

Only a few counts were recorded for this clonotype. The gene calls are TRBV7-2 and TRBJ1-1; D is uncertain. V lost 3 bases and J 0 bases, leaving 5 bases between the germline ends. The CDR3 loop spans 13 amino acids. From germline, CDR1 is SGHTA and CDR2 FQGNSA. CDR3 DNA sequence: TGTGCCAGCAGCTTCCCACTGAACACTGAAGCTTTCTTT. This encodes CASSFPLNTEAFF. Full variable domain (remainder filled in from reference TRBV7-2 and TRBJ1-1): GAGVSQSPSNKVTEKGKDVELRCDPISGHTALYWYRQSLGQGLEFLIYFQGNSAPDKSGLPSDRFSAERTGGSVSTLTIQRTQQEDSAVYLCASSFPLNTEAFFGQGTRLTVV.

This clonotype was counted many times. The CDR3 here is CASSPGLAGGTDTQYF. The DNA for the CDR3 is TGTGCCAGCAGTCCGGGACTAGCGGGGGGCACAGATACGCAGTATTTT. This rearrangement joins TRBV12-3 or TRBV12-4 to TRBJ2-3; the match to TRBD2 covers 14 bases. CDR3 length equals 16 residues. Losses at the gene ends were 5 bases for V and 1 base for J; bases not matched to a gene: 2.

In its sample, this clonotype was seen many times. The chain employs TRBV7-8 and TRBJ1-5, with 9 bases matching TRBD1. CDR1 is SGHVS, CDR2 FQNEAQ, per germline. With V trimmed by 3 bases and J by 4 bases, 10 bases remained unmatched. This CDR3 has 17 residues. Here the CDR3 DNA reads TGTGCCAGCAGCTTGGGACAGGGTGTGAGGGGAAATCAGCCCCAGCATTTT. It yields the protein CASSLGQGVRGNQPQHF.

This clonotype has at least ten counts. The V gene is TRBV7-3, the J gene TRBJ1-6; D is ambiguous. Germline assignment: CDR1 SGHTA and CDR2 FQGTGA. The CDR3 totals 13 residues. V gave up 5 bases and J gave up 9 bases, with 11 bases separating them. CDR3 protein: CASSPTSRSPLHF. The CDR3 DNA reads TGTGCCAGCAGCCCGACTTCGCGTTCACCCCTCCACTTT.

The chain employs TRBV4-1 and TRBJ2-6; D uncertain. Germline V gives CDR1 MGHRA, CDR2 YSYEKL. This CDR3 is built from 13 residues. Trimming removed 3 bases at V and 2 bases at J, with 2 bases between. The CDR3 protein is CASSQTGANVLTF. As DNA, the CDR3 is TGCGCCAGCAGCCAGACTGGGGCCAACGTCCTGACTTTC.